This T cell receptor beta chain was retrieved from a study of blood T cell repertoires in COVID-19. This CDR3 spans 17 amino acids. After removal of 2 bases from V and 3 bases from J, the junction contained 11 bases not matched to a gene. CDR1 and CDR2 (germline): MDHEN, SYDVKM. The repertoire was sequenced with immunoSEQ multiplex PCR; TCRdb's copy has only in-frame clones and lacks some. Seen here are some 170,000 clones, about four fifths observed once, and the top ten hold 9.5% to 12%. The sequenced sample was peripheral blood. The chain is built from TRBV28 and TRBJ2-7; 9 nucleotides agree with TRBD2. The receptor's source is a woman aged 40 to 50 with COVID-19, enrolled during active disease. The CDR3 DNA sequence: TGTGCCAGCAGTTTAGGTCTAGCGGGACCCGGGAACTACGAGCAGTACTTC. Encoded protein: CASSLGLAGPGNYEQYF.